This T cell receptor (beta chain) appears in the sequencing data of a study of early T cells in non-severe SARS-CoV-2 infection. TCRdb processed the 5' RACE reads anew with MiXCR; each CDR3 protein has one entry. The repertoire consists of about 60,000 distinct CDR3 sequences, with roughly an eighth occurring once and the leading ten covering less than 6%. Whole-study results and caveats: CD4 and private specificities were missed by VDJdb matching, which favored anti-spike CD8 responses.

After removal of 2 bases from V and 8 bases from J, the junction contained 2 bases not matched to a gene. The CDR3 is made up of 14 amino acids. Germline CDR1 MNHEY, CDR2 SVGAGI. With regard to this clonotype: The target antigen is unknown.

This clonotype originated in an adult who was a healthcare worker with PCR-confirmed SARS-CoV-2 infection or an uninfected control (not recorded which). V and J are TRBV6-5 and TRBJ1-6; 8 bases align to TRBD1. Sample: whole blood. The CDR3 DNA reads as TGTGCCAGCAGTTACGGACAGGGTGATTCACCCCTCCACTTT. Its translation: CASSYGQGDSPLHF.